This T cell receptor (beta chain) was profiled in a study of T cells after yellow fever vaccination. Regarding the study as a whole: The secondary T-cell response peaked on day 5, not day 15, but was weaker.

The germline V and J ends were trimmed by 4 bases and 2 bases, with 15 bases remaining between them. This CDR3 comprises 15 residues. TCRdb independently ran MiXCR on the 5' RACE reads; one entry per CDR3 protein. The sample shows tens of thousands of distinct CDR3 sequences, less than 8.5% of them seen only once. This clonotype was seen many times. Its antigen is not known. The chain employs TRBV5-7 and TRBJ2-5; TRBD1 might be the D (5 bases). TRBV5-7 is given ORF status, its function remaining uncertain. The sequenced sample was CD8+ T cells sorted from PBMCs, obtained 15 days after the yellow fever booster vaccination. This receptor was obtained from a man aged 30 to 45 who received the YFV17D yellow fever vaccine. CDR3 bases: TGTGCCAGCAGCCCCCAGGGTGTGGAGCAAGAGACCCAGTACTTC. Its translation is CASSPQGVEQETQYF.